The clone carrying this T cell receptor beta chain was observed a single time. This sample is part of a study of blood T cell repertoires in COVID-19. Here immunoSEQ multiplex PCR was the method, and the copy in TCRdb shows in-frame clones only, minus some. The sample carries 360,000 or so clones, more than 70% recorded once. Germline CDR1 and CDR2: SGHRS and YFSETQ. The CDR3 consists of 17 residues. V lost 1 base, J lost 3 bases, and 19 bases lay in between. The sample was PBMCs or T cells enriched from blood (not recorded which). The source of this sequence is a woman in her thirties who had been exposed to COVID-19. The chain has TRBV5-1 and TRBJ1-2, with D possibly matching TRBD1 (6 bases). In DNA, the CDR3 is TGCGCCAGCAGCTTGTCTCCTGGGCAGGGGATTGACTATGGCTACACCTTC. It specifies CASSLSPGQGIDYGYTF.